This T cell receptor (beta chain) is from a study of response to subunit inactivated influenza vaccine. TCRdb recomputed calls from the RT-PCR reads with MiXCR, one row per CDR3 protein. The repertoire holds about 520,000 distinct CDR3 sequences, with approximately 7.3% as singletons. This CDR3 contains 16 residues. Germline V gene data show CDR1 as SGDLS and CDR2 as YYNGEE. V lost 6 bases to trimming and J lost 3 bases; unmatched junction nucleotides: 12. The table lists this clonotype with a few counts. The source is a man aged 45-69 years who received an inactivated influenza vaccine. The specimen comprised PBMCs from blood, sampled around 25 months after vaccination. This chain uses TRBV9 with TRBJ2-3; 8 bases align to TRBD1. The CDR3 is CASNSPGQAFTDTQYF. In nucleotides, the CDR3 is TGTGCCAGCAACAGTCCGGGACAGGCTTTTACAGATACGCAGTATTTT.